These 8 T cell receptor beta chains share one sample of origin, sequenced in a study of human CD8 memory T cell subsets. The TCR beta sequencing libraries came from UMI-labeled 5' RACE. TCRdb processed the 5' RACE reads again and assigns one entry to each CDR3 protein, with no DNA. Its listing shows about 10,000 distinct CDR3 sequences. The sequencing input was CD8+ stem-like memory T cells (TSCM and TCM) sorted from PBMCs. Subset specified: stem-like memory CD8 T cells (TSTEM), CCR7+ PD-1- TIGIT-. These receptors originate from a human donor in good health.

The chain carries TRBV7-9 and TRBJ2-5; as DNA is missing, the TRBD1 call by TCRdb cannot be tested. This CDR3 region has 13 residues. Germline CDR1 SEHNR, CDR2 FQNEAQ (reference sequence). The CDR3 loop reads CASGAGQQETQYF. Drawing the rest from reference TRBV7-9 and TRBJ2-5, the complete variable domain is DTGVSQNPRHKITKRGQNVTFRCDPISEHNRLYWYRQTLGQGPEFLTYFQNEAQLEKSRLLSDRFSAERPKGSFSTLEIQRTEQGDSAMYLCASGAGQQETQYFGPGTRLLVL.

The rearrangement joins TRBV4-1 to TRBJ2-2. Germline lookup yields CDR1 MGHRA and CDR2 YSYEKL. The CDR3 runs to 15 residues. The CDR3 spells CASSQEWGSTGELFF.

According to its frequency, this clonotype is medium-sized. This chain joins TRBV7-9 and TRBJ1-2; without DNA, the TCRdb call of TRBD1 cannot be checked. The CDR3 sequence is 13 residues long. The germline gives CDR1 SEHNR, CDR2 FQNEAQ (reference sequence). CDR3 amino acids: CASSPGTGVGYTF.

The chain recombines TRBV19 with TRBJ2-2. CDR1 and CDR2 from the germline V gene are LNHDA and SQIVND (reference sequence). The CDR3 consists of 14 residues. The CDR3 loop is CASSISFGTGELFF.

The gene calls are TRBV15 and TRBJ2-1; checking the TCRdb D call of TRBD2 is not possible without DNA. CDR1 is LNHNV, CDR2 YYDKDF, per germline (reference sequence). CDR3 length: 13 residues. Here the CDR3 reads CATSSGGDFEQFF.

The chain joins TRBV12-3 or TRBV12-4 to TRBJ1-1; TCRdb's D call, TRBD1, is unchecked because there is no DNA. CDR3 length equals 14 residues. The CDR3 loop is CASSYTGTDTEAFF.

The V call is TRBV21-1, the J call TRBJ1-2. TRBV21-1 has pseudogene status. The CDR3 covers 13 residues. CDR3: CASRQQTNYGYTF.

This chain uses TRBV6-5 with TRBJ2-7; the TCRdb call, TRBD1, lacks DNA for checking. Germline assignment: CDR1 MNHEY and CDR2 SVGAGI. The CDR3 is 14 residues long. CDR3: CASSPLDGTYEQYF.